A single sample gave rise to the 27 T cell receptor beta chains below, sequenced in a study of response to subunit inactivated influenza vaccine. TCRdb re-derived calls from the RT-PCR reads in MiXCR, one entry per CDR3 protein. The repertoire holds about 650,000 distinct CDR3 sequences, with 14% as singletons. Sample: PBMCs from blood, taken less than 15 days before vaccination. These receptors came from a man aged 50-59 years who received an inactivated influenza vaccine.

This clonotype was picked up a small number of times. V gene TRBV20-1 combines with J gene TRBJ2-1; 10 bases are shared with TRBD2. The CDR3 length is 16 residues. J gave up 4 bases and V 6 bases, and 12 bases lay outside the gene matches. The germline gives CDR1 DFQATT, CDR2 SNEGSKA (reference sequence). The CDR3 bases are TGCAGTGCCCTCCCTAGCGGGGGATTTATTTACAATGAGCAGTTCTTC. Translating it yields CSALPSGGFIYNEQFF.

This clonotype was observed a handful of times. The chain combines TRBV28 with TRBJ1-4, with D tentatively TRBD1 (6 bases). This CDR3 is built from 16 residues. Trimming removed 5 bases at V and 0 bases at J, with 13 bases between. CDR1 MDHEN and CDR2 SYDVKM come from the germline V gene. The CDR3 DNA is TGTGCCAGCAGTAGCCAGGGGACTTCAACTAATGAAAAACTGTTTTTT. It codes for CASSSQGTSTNEKLFF.

This clonotype was seen ten or more times. This chain uses TRBV29-1 with TRBJ2-1; D remains ambiguous. V lost 7 bases and J 5 bases, leaving 9 bases between the germline ends. This CDR3 spans 11 amino acids. In germline, CDR1 is SQVTM, CDR2 ANQGSEA. CDR3 in amino acids: CSGGSNNEQFF. Written as DNA, the CDR3 is TGCAGCGGGGGTTCCAACAATGAGCAGTTCTTC.

This clonotype showed up just a few times. CDR3 nucleotide sequence: TGTGCCAGCAGCCTCCAAGGGAGCGGGAGAGCAGATACGCAGTATTTT. As protein: CASSLQGSGRADTQYF. The rearrangement uses TRBV7-2 and TRBJ2-3, with 8 bases aligning to TRBD2. V lost 5 bases, J lost 4 bases, and 11 bases stayed unmatched. The germline V gene encodes CDR1 SGHTA and CDR2 FQGNSA. The CDR3 runs 16 residues.

The sample holds many counts of this clonotype. This chain links TRBV5-1 with TRBJ1-1, with 10 bases fitting TRBD1. The germline V gene has CDR1 SGHRS and CDR2 YFSETQ. Germline trimming cut 7 bases from V and 4 bases from J; bases unmatched to any gene: 10. The CDR3 contains 15 residues. CDR3 in amino acids: CASRDRGGGGTEAFF. The CDR3 DNA reads as TGCGCCAGCCGGGACAGGGGTGGGGGCGGCACTGAAGCTTTCTTT.

This clonotype was detected a few times. V and J are TRBV14 and TRBJ2-5, with 10 nucleotides matching TRBD1. The length of the CDR3 is 15 residues. Per germline, CDR1 SGHDN and CDR2 FVKESK. V lost 1 base and J lost 4; bases outside the gene matches: 3. The CDR3 nucleotides are TGTGCCAGCAGCCAAGGACAGGGGGCCCTAGAGACCCAGTACTTC. This encodes CASSQGQGALETQYF.

This clonotype was observed a handful of times. This chain joins TRBV20-1 and TRBJ2-4; 11 nucleotides match TRBD1. This CDR3 region has 14 residues. Germline loops: CDR1 DFQATT, CDR2 SNEGSKA (reference sequence). V gave up 0 bases and J gave up 9 bases; unmatched junction bases: 4. DNA for the CDR3: TGCAGTGCTAGAGATGGACAGGGGGCGGGCATTCAGTACTTC. This translates into CSARDGQGAGIQYF.

This clonotype was seen a handful of times. The V and J genes are TRBV9 and TRBJ2-1; possible D gene TRBD2, 6 bases. V was cut by 0 bases and J by 2 bases, with 12 bases left in between. Looked up from germline, CDR1 is SGDLS and CDR2 is YYNGEE. The CDR3 length is 16 residues. The CDR3 loop reads CASSVEFREPYNEQFF. CDR3 sequence (DNA): TGTGCCAGCAGCGTAGAGTTTCGGGAGCCCTACAATGAGCAGTTCTTC.

This clonotype came up a few times. This chain uses TRBV9 with TRBJ2-7; 11 bases match TRBD1. Germline CDR1 SGDLS, CDR2 YYNGEE. V lost 3 bases and J lost 4; bases outside the gene matches: 9. This CDR3 comprises 16 residues. CDR3 DNA: TGTGCCAGCAGCGACCCCCGGGACAGGGGGTCGTACGAGCAGTACTTC. It is translated as CASSDPRDRGSYEQYF.

In this sample, this clonotype turned up a few times. The V gene is TRBV28, the J gene TRBJ2-1; a possible D gene is TRBD2 (5 bases). V lost 6 bases and J lost 7, with 19 bases in between. The CDR3 sequence is 15 residues long. The germline V gene has CDR1 MDHEN and CDR2 SYDVKM. The chain's CDR3 is CASSRPGSLGNEQFF. The CDR3 nucleotides are TGTGCCAGCAGCCGCCCGGGATCATTGGGAAATGAGCAGTTCTTC.

Ten or more counts support this clonotype. The CDR3 nucleotides are TGTGCCAGCAGTGAGGCAGATACGCAGTATTTT. Translated, it gives CASSEADTQYF. This rearrangement joins TRBV2 to TRBJ2-3; D call uncertain. Germline loops: CDR1 SNHLY, CDR2 FYNNEI. The CDR3 spans 11 residues. V lost 3 bases, J lost 4 bases, and 2 bases lay in between.

This clonotype occurred many times. The rearrangement uses TRBV28 and TRBJ2-6; tentatively, D is TRBD1 (6 bases). The germline CDR1 and CDR2 sequences are MDHEN and SYDVKM. Trimming took off 2 bases at V and 0 bases at J, with 8 bases between the two ends. The CDR3 spans 16 residues. CDR3 nucleotides: TGTGCCAGCAGTTTAGACAGGCGCTCTGGGGCCAACGTCCTGACTTTC. Its protein is CASSLDRRSGANVLTF. Supplemented by reference TRBV28 and TRBJ2-6, the full variable domain reads DVKVTQSSRYLVKRTGEKVFLECVQDMDHENMFWYRQDPGLGLRLIYFSYDVKMKEKGDIPEGYSVSREKKERFSLILESASTNQTSMYLCASSLDRRSGANVLTFGAGSRLTVL.

The genes are TRBV7-9 and TRBJ2-1; D perhaps matches TRBD2 (6 bases). The CDR3 contains 16 residues. V was clipped by 4 bases and J by 4 bases, with 17 bases between them. The germline V gene encodes CDR1 SEHNR and CDR2 FQNEAQ (reference sequence). The CDR3 reads CASSWLRRGFYNEQFF. As DNA, the CDR3 is TGTGCCAGCAGCTGGTTAAGGCGGGGTTTTTACAATGAGCAGTTCTTC.

This chain joins TRBV12-3 or TRBV12-4 and TRBJ2-1, with 9 nucleotides matching TRBD1. V shed 6 bases and J 0 bases; nucleotides not matched to a gene: 6. The CDR3 is 16 residues long. The DNA for the CDR3 is TGTGCCAGCAGCGGAGGGACAGGGTTCTCCTACAATGAGCAGTTCTTC. Its translation is CASSGGTGFSYNEQFF.

V usage is TRBV20-1 and J usage is TRBJ2-5; 7 nucleotides line up with TRBD1. This CDR3 is 16 amino acids long. Germline V gene data show CDR1 as DFQATT and CDR2 as SNEGSKA (reference sequence). V lost 5 bases, J lost 5 bases, and 17 bases stayed unmatched. The CDR3 protein is CSAAVRKGAREETQYF. DNA of the CDR3: TGCAGTGCTGCCGTCAGGAAGGGGGCGCGAGAGGAGACCCAGTACTTC.

In its sample, this clonotype was seen once. This may stem from a read error, because a much larger clone lies one nucleotide away. The chain employs TRBV5-1 and TRBJ1-1; D unresolved. Germline loops: CDR1 SGHRS, CDR2 YFSETQ. Trimming took off 7 bases at V and 6 bases at J, with 16 bases between the two ends. CDR3 length: 13 residues. CDR3 residues: CASRSTLRAEAFF. The CDR3 region has the DNA TGCGCCAGCCGCTCGACATTGAGGGCTGAAGCTTTCTTT.

CDR3 in amino acids: CASSLGRRNRPYEQYF. The CDR3 nucleotides are TGTGCCAGCAGCTTGGGAAGACGAAACCGGCCCTACGAGCAGTACTTC. The J gene is TRBJ2-7, the V gene TRBV5-6; D remains unclear. This CDR3 contains 16 residues. V lost 0 bases and J 2 bases, leaving 15 bases between the germline ends. Germline CDR1 is SGHDT and CDR2 is YYEEEE.

This clonotype was observed a few times. A read error may be the cause here, since a much bigger clone is one base away. The chain joins TRBV7-9 to TRBJ1-1; D call uncertain. The V gene lost 2 bases and the J gene lost 2 bases, with 3 bases spanning the gap. The CDR3 consists of 12 residues. Germline V CDR1 and CDR2: SEHNR, FQNEAQ (reference sequence). CDR3 DNA sequence: TGTGCCAGCAGCTTAATAAACACTGAAGCTTTCTTT. Amino acids: CASSLINTEAFF.

The chain carries TRBV20-1 and TRBJ2-1; 9 nucleotides align to TRBD2. Trimming removed 1 base from V and 6 bases from J; junction bases left unmatched: 7. CDR3 length: 15 amino acids. CDR1 DFQATT and CDR2 SNEGSKA come from the germline V gene (reference sequence). The CDR3 nucleotides are TGCAGTGCTAGAGTCTTTCTAGCGGGACTCAATGAGCAGTTCTTC. Residues: CSARVFLAGLNEQFF.

V usage is TRBV4-3 and J usage is TRBJ2-6; D gene unclear. This CDR3 is built from 18 residues. CDR1 and CDR2 (germline): LGHNA, YSLEER. V dropped 0 bases and J dropped 0 bases, with 12 bases sitting between them. The CDR3 region has the DNA TGCGCCAGCAGCCAAGAAGCAGAACGATCCTCTGGGGCCAACGTCCTGACTTTC. Amino acid sequence: CASSQEAERSSGANVLTF.

The sample holds a few counts of this clonotype. The V and J genes are TRBV7-9 and TRBJ1-1; 8 bases agree with TRBD1. The V segment lost 0 bases and the J segment 10 bases; nucleotides outside the gene matches: 10. Per germline, CDR1 SEHNR and CDR2 FQNEAQ (reference sequence). The CDR3 runs 15 residues. CDR3 nucleotides: TGTGCCAGCAGCTTAGCGTTGGACAGGGCGTTCGGAGCTTTCTTT. Its translation: CASSLALDRAFGAFF.

This clonotype has just a few counts. V and J are TRBV5-1 and TRBJ2-1, with 16 nucleotides matching TRBD2. The germline gives CDR1 SGHRS, CDR2 YFSETQ. V was clipped by 4 bases and J by 4 bases; unmatched bases: 2. This CDR3 spans 16 amino acids. CDR3: CASSGGLAGGYNEQFF. As DNA, the CDR3 is TGCGCCAGCAGCGGGGGACTAGCGGGAGGGTACAATGAGCAGTTCTTC.

V gene TRBV5-5 combines with J gene TRBJ2-7; 8 bases align to TRBD2. Trimming removed 2 bases from V and 3 bases from J; junction bases left unmatched: 7. CDR3 length: 15 amino acids. Germline lookup yields CDR1 SGHKS and CDR2 YYEKEE (reference sequence). As DNA, the CDR3 is TGTGCCAGCAGCTTACAGAGCGGGGGCCTCTACGAGCAGTACTTC. Translation: CASSLQSGGLYEQYF. Full variable domain (missing parts from reference TRBV5-5 and TRBJ2-7): DAGVTQSPTHLIKTRGQQVTLRCSPISGHKSVSWYQQVLGQGPQFIFQYYEKEERGRGNFPDRFSARQFPNYSSELNVNALLLGDSALYLCASSLQSGGLYEQYFGPGTRLTVT.

This clonotype was found a few times. The V and J genes are TRBV7-9 and TRBJ2-2; D ambiguous. Germline lookup yields CDR1 SEHNR and CDR2 FQNEAQ (reference sequence). V was clipped by 1 base and J by 3 bases, with 9 bases between them. The CDR3 consists of 15 residues. In DNA form, the CDR3 reads TGTGCCAGCAGCTTAGACTTCGGTTACACCGGGGAGCTGTTTTTT. Translated: CASSLDFGYTGELFF.

The sample holds a few counts of this clonotype. This sequence joins TRBV10-3 and TRBJ2-5, with 13 bases aligning to TRBD2. J was trimmed by 3 bases and V by 10 bases; bases with no gene match: 8. CDR1 and CDR2 (germline): ENHRY, SYGVKD. The CDR3 is 15 amino acids. CDR3: CATLPGTSGEETQYF. For the CDR3, the DNA is TGTGCCACCCTCCCCGGGACTAGCGGGGAAGAGACCCAGTACTTC.

The chain uses TRBV4-1 and TRBJ2-2, with D unresolved. Germline loops: CDR1 MGHRA, CDR2 YSYEKL. The CDR3 loop spans 14 amino acids. Trimming removed 0 bases at V and 5 bases at J, with 7 bases between. CDR3 residues: CASSQDMSTGELFF. Here the CDR3 DNA reads TGCGCCAGCAGCCAAGATATGTCAACCGGGGAGCTGTTTTTT.

This clonotype was observed a few times. This rearrangement joins TRBV25-1 to TRBJ2-1; TRBD2 matches 14 bases. The CDR3 totals 15 residues. Germline CDR1 MGHDK, CDR2 SYGVNS. The junction had 6 bases not matched to a gene; V was cut back by 7 bases and J by 7 bases. The DNA of the CDR3 is TGTGCCAGCACTATAGGGACTAGCGGGAGTAATGAGCAGTTCTTC. Translating gives CASTIGTSGSNEQFF.